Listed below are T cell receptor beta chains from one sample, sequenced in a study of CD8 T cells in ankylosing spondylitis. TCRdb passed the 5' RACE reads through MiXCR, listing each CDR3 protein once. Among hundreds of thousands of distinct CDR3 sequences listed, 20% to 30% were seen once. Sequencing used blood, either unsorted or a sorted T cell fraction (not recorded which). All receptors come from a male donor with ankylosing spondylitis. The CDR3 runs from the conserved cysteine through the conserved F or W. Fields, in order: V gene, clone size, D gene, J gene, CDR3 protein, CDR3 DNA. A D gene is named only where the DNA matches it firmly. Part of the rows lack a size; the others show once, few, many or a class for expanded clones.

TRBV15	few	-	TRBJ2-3	CATSRKGHDTDTQYF	TGTGCCACCAGCAGGAAGGGACATGACACAGATACGCAGTATTTT
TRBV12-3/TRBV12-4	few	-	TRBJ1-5	CASSLLANNQPQHF	TGTGCCAGCAGTTTGCTGGCCAACAATCAGCCCCAGCATTTT
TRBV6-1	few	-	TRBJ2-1	CASSPPTRNNEQFF	TGTGCCAGCAGTCCGCCCACTAGGAACAATGAGCAGTTCTTC
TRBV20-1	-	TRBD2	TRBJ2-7	CSASYGLREDYEQYF	TGCAGTGCTAGTTACGGTTTGCGGGAGGACTACGAGCAGTACTTC
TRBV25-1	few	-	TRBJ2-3	CASSEWGRSTDTQYF	TGTGCCAGCAGTGAATGGGGGAGAAGCACAGATACGCAGTATTTT
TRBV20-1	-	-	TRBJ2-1	CSASGMTVGFRWDEQFF	TGCAGTGCTAGTGGGATGACAGTTGGGTTTCGGTGGGATGAGCAGTTCTTC
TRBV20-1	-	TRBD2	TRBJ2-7	CSITSGQGNEQYF	TGCAGCATTACTAGCGGCCAAGGGAACGAGCAGTACTTC
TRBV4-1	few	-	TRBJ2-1	CASSQSRMEGDEQFF	TGCGCCAGCAGCCAATCAAGAATGGAAGGCGATGAGCAGTTCTTC
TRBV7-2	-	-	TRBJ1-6	CASSQGTTNSPLHF	TGTGCCAGCAGCCAAGGGACAACTAATTCACCCCTCCACTTT
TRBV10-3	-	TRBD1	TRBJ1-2	CAISTGEYGYTF	TGTGCCATCAGTACAGGGGAGTATGGCTACACCTTC
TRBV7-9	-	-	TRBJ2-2	CASSLEVDTGELFF	TGTGCCAGCAGCTTAGAAGTGGACACCGGGGAGCTGTTTTTT
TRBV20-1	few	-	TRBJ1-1	CSTLGGLNTEAFF	TGCAGTACGCTTGGAGGTCTGAACACTGAAGCTTTCTTT
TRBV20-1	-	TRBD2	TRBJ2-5	CSALPPTGGPIGQETQYF	TGCAGTGCCCTACCCCCAACGGGAGGGCCTATAGGACAAGAGACCCAGTACTTC
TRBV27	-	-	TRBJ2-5	CASSLSGRPPETQYF	TGTGCCAGCAGTTTATCGGGGAGGCCCCCGGAGACCCAGTACTTC
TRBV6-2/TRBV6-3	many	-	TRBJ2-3	CASSLKLPRTDTQYF	TGTGCCAGCAGTCTTAAACTACCTCGCACAGATACGCAGTATTTT
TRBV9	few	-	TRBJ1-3	CASSPGGVSGNTIYF	TGTGCCAGCAGCCCGGGAGGAGTCTCTGGAAACACCATATATTTT
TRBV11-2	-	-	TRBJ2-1	CASSPLGGRNEQFF	TGTGCCAGCAGCCCTCTAGGCGGTAGGAATGAGCAGTTCTTC
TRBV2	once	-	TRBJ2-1	CASLTGIELFF	TGTGCCAGCCTAACAGGGATTGAGCTGTTCTTC
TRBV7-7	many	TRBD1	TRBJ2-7	CASSLEAGQVEQYF	TGTGCCAGCAGCTTAGAGGCTGGACAGGTCGAGCAGTACTTC
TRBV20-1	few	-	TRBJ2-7	CSASPAYEQYF	TGCAGTGCTAGCCCCGCCTACGAGCAGTACTTC
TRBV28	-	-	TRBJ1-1	CASSTPAPPNTEAFF	TGTGCCAGCTCGACCCCGGCTCCGCCGAACACTGAAGCTTTCTTT
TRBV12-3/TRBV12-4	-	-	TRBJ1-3	CASSLKGSGNTIYF	TGTGCCAGCAGTTTAAAGGGCTCTGGAAACACCATATATTTT
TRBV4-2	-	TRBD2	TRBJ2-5	CASSQELAGGIGETQYF	TGTGCCAGCAGCCAAGAGCTAGCGGGAGGAATTGGGGAGACCCAGTACTTC
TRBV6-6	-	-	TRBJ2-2	CASTQKGGRELFF	TGTGCCAGCACACAAAAGGGGGGGCGGGAGCTGTTTTTT
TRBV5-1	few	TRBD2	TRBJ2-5	CASSTRTSGQVTQYF	TGCGCCAGCAGCACCAGGACTAGTGGCCAGGTGACCCAGTACTTC
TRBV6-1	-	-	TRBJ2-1	CASSEATIYNEQFF	TGTGCCAGCAGTGAAGCTACAATCTACAATGAGCAGTTCTTC
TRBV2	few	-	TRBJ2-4	CASSEARGGTGTTKNIQYF	TGTGCCAGCAGTGAAGCCCGGGGGGGGACAGGAACGACAAAGAACATTCAGTACTTC
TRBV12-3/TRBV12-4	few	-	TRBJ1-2	CASSFREYGYTF	TGTGCCAGCAGTTTCAGGGAATATGGCTACACCTTC
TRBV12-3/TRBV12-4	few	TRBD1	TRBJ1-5	CASSSRQGRYSNQPQHF	TGTGCCAGCAGTTCCCGACAGGGCCGATATAGCAATCAGCCCCAGCATTTT
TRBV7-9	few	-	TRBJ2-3	CASTPADTQYF	TGTGCCAGCACCCCTGCGGATACGCAGTATTTT
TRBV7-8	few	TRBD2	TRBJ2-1	CASSLEAGGPFNEQFF	TGTGCCAGCAGCTTAGAAGCGGGAGGGCCGTTCAATGAGCAGTTCTTC
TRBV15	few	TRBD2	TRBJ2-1	CATSRGGRAWEQFF	TGTGCCACCAGCCGGGGGGGGAGGGCCTGGGAGCAGTTCTTC
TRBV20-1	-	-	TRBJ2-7	CSATAGTPYEQYF	TGCAGTGCCACAGCCGGGACTCCCTACGAGCAGTACTTC
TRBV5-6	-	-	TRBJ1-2	CASSLVGNYGYTF	TGTGCCAGCAGCTTGGTCGGGAACTATGGCTACACCTTC
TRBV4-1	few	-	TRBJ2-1	CASSQDRMTEQFF	TGCGCCAGCAGCCAAGATCGGATGACGGAGCAGTTCTTC
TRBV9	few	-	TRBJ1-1	CASSVSPGAGTEAFF	TGTGCCAGCAGCGTGTCCCCGGGGGCCGGCACTGAAGCTTTCTTT
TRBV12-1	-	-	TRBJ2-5	CASSPKKGIQETQYF	TGTGCCAGCAGCCCCAAGAAGGGGATCCAAGAGACCCAGTACTTC
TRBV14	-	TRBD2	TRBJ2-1	CASSHLPRTSAMGNEQFF	TGTGCCAGCAGCCATCTTCCCCGTACTAGCGCTATGGGTAATGAGCAGTTCTTC
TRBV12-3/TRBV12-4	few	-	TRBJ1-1	CASSSRGLRTEAFF	TGTGCCAGCAGTTCCCGTGGACTACGGACTGAAGCTTTCTTT
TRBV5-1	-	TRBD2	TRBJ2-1	CASSLAGTSLNNEQFF	TGCGCCAGCAGCTTGGCAGGGACTAGCCTAAACAATGAGCAGTTCTTC
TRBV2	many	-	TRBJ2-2	CASSKDGRNTGELFF	TGTGCCAGCAGCAAGGACGGGAGAAACACCGGGGAGCTGTTTTTT
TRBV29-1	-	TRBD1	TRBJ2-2	CSARTGAPGELFF	TGCAGCGCCAGGACAGGTGCCCCGGGGGAGCTGTTTTTT
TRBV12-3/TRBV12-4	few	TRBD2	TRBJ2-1	CASSFGLVNEQFF	TGTGCCAGCAGTTTCGGACTAGTGAATGAGCAGTTCTTC
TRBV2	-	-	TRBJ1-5	CASQSTTGNQPQHF	TGTGCCAGCCAGTCAACCACAGGGAATCAGCCCCAGCATTTT
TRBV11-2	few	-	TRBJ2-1	CASSRGLLNEQFF	TGTGCCAGCAGCCGGGGACTTCTGAATGAGCAGTTCTTC
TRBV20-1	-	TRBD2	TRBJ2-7	CSAVSGRASYEQYF	TGCAGTGCTGTATCCGGGAGGGCCTCCTACGAGCAGTACTTC
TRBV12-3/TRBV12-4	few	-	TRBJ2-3	CASSYRTDTQYF	TGTGCCAGCAGTTACAGGACAGATACGCAGTATTTT
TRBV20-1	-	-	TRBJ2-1	CSAPDAGVLGNEQFF	TGCAGTGCACCGGATGCAGGGGTCTTGGGCAATGAGCAGTTCTTC
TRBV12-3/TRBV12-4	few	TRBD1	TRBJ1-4	CASRPESGGPRQKLFF	TGTGCCAGCAGGCCCGAATCAGGGGGCCCGCGGCAGAAACTGTTTTTT
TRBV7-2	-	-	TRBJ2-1	CASSLFRPPGPNNEQFF	TGTGCCAGCAGCCTATTTCGTCCCCCGGGGCCCAACAATGAGCAGTTCTTC
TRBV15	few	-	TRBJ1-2	CATSSGQRYGYTF	TGTGCCACCAGCAGTGGGCAGAGATATGGCTACACCTTC
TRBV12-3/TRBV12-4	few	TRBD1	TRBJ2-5	CASSRTGDDGTQYF	TGTGCCAGCAGTAGGACAGGGGATGATGGGACCCAGTACTTC
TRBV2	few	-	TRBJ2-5	CASSEFQTQYF	TGTGCCAGCAGTGAATTTCAGACCCAGTACTTC
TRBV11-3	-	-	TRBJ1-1	CASSPGSGGTTEAFF	TGTGCCAGCAGCCCCGGGTCCGGGGGCACCACTGAAGCTTTCTTT